A single sample is the source of the 4 T cell receptor beta chains below, sequenced in a study of PD-1 blockade in mismatch repair-deficient tumors. Repertoires were generated with immunoSEQ multiplex PCR, while TCRdb's copy carries only in-frame clones and drops some. Among tens of thousands of clones, around 82% were seen once, and the ten largest hold 2.5% to 4%. Specimen: peripheral blood, collected 4 weeks after starting pembrolizumab. Receptor source: an adult with mismatch repair-deficient cancer.

The chain uses TRBV10-3 and TRBJ2-2, with a possible D match to TRBD1 (6 bases). V was cut by 5 bases and J by 0 bases, with 19 bases left in between. Germline V gene sequence: CDR1 ENHRY, CDR2 SYGVKD. The CDR3 is made up of 18 amino acids. CDR3 nucleotide sequence: TGTGCCATCAGTTCCTTCCCCAGGGGACAAGCGAACACCGGGGAGCTGTTTTTT. Protein sequence: CAISSFPRGQANTGELFF.

The gene calls are TRBV25-1 and TRBJ1-2; D is uncertain. The CDR3 sequence is 15 residues long. Between the trimmed V and J ends, which lost 5 bases and 6 bases, there was a span of 19 bases. CDR1 is MGHDK, CDR2 SYGVNS, per germline. The CDR3 loop is CASSPPVIQGHGYTF. DNA for the CDR3: TGTGCCAGCAGTCCTCCCGTGATTCAAGGGCATGGCTACACCTTC.

This clone was counted a single time. The gene calls are TRBV7-2 and TRBJ2-3; D call uncertain. Trimming shortened V by 5 bases and J by 2 bases, and 14 bases separated the two germline ends. The CDR3 loop spans 15 amino acids. Germline assignment: CDR1 SGHTA and CDR2 FQGNSA. DNA of the CDR3: TGTGCCAGCAGCCCCCAGCCCCTCACCACAGATACGCAGTATTTT. This gives the protein CASSPQPLTTDTQYF.

The chain uses TRBV7-9 and TRBJ2-5; TRBD1 matches at 7 bases. This CDR3 region has 16 residues. The germline gives CDR1 SEHNR, CDR2 FQNEAQ (reference sequence). The junction had 12 bases not matched to a gene; V was cut back by 5 bases and J by 3 bases. The CDR3 nucleotides read TGTGCCAGCAGCCCCCCGACAGGGAAGGGAAAAGAGACCCAGTACTTC. This sequence encodes CASSPPTGKGKETQYF.